The text below deals with one T cell receptor (beta chain). Its specificity is unknown. One end of the junction fails to match germline, which may point to a read error. These data are taken from a study of CD8+CD57+ T cells in acquired aplastic anemia. Study results and limitations: Shared by patients and controls, 25 to 35 CD8+ CDR3s were abundant in patients.

The CDR3 consists of 10 residues. Germline-derived CDR1 and CDR2 are KGHDR and SFDVKD. CDR3 and TCR beta VDJ profiling relied on genomic DNA as the template. TCRdb reprocessed the reads via MiXCR and lists one record per CDR3 protein. The profile covers about 200,000 distinct CDR3 sequences, with about 60% appearing a single time and roughly 64% taken by the ten largest. Individuals selected for sequencing had exhibited CD8+CD57+ cell expansion on flow cytometry. This sequence was found in a human donor with aplastic anemia. The V gene is TRBV24-1, the J gene TRBJ1-2; no definite D call. Source material: sorted CD4+, CD8+, or CD8+CD57+ T cells (not recorded which) from PBMCs. The CDR3 is CATRPYGYIF. In DNA form, the CDR3 reads TGTGCCACCCGTCCGTATGGCTACATCTTC.